This T cell receptor beta chain derives from a study of vaccination effects on CD4 cells after COVID-19. As to this clone: As yet, its antigen is unknown.

After around 10 days in culture, the CD4+ T cells were isolated. As their vaccination, participants received two doses of either BNT162b2 or mRNA-1273. Recipients of the vaccine had no prior SARS-CoV-2 infection and negative nucleocapsid antibodies. Replacing half the medium with IL-2 medium was done on days 3 and 7. Method: immunoSEQ multiplex PCR; TCRdb's copy keeps in-frame clones and lacks some. Seen here are 50,000 to 70,000 clones, roughly 80% observed once, and the top ten hold about 2.4%. This specimen was CD4+ T cells from PBMCs cultured without peptide, taken after COVID-19 vaccination. This sequence was found in a human donor who received a COVID-19 vaccine.

DNA of the CDR3: TGCGCCAGCAGCTTGGGACACCTCATTACAGATACGCAGTATTTT. This sequence encodes CASSLGHLITDTQYF. The gene calls are TRBV5-1 and TRBJ2-3; D call uncertain. The CDR3 is made up of 15 amino acids. Germline assignment: CDR1 SGHRS and CDR2 YFSETQ. Trimming took 0 bases from V and 3 from J, leaving 11 bases between them.